This record covers a single T cell receptor (beta chain). What it binds is unknown. The ends lost 6 bases at V and 8 bases at J; junction bases unmatched: 4. Germline V lookup: CDR1 MNHEY, CDR2 SMNVEV (reference sequence). The CDR3 is made up of 14 amino acids. In the PCR, 60 Vbeta and 13 Jbeta primers were used. TCRdb's table, derived via immunoSEQ multiplex PCR, lists solely in-frame clones and lacks some. The sample carries some 110,000 clones, about 61% recorded once. This record belongs to a study of cytomegalovirus exposure and HLA in healthy donors. Study-level points and caveats: Presence/absence analysis assumed near-uniform sequencing depth across donors. TCR beta sequences reportedly predicted most subjects' HLA-A and HLA-B alleles accurately. A later analysis linked a missense variant in DCLRE1C to the trimming of TCR beta V and J genes.

The chain employs TRBV27 and TRBJ2-1, with 13 nucleotides matching TRBD2. The clonotype originates from a woman in her 30s in good health and CMV-seronegative. Material: PBMCs. Here the CDR3 DNA reads TGTGCCAGCAGACGGACTAGCGGGAGCGATGAGCAGTTCTTC. Protein product: CASRRTSGSDEQFF.